This TCR beta chain is drawn from a study of Tregs in tolerant kidney transplant recipients. Study-wide points: Expanding Tregs on activated donor B cells appeared to best identify donor-specific TCRbeta clones.

As to this clone: Its antigen remains unknown.

CDR3 length: 15 residues. The V segment lost 3 bases and the J segment 5 bases; nucleotides outside the gene matches: 4. The germline gives CDR1 LNHNV, CDR2 YYDKDF (reference sequence). The protocol was immunoSEQ multiplex PCR, while the TCRdb copy is restricted to in-frame clones and leaves out a portion. The repertoire holds 240,000 or so clones, about 80% seen once, with around 0.6% in the top ten. Sample: CD4+ T cells from blood. J is TRBJ1-6 and V is TRBV15, with 7 bases matching TRBD1. This clonotype was obtained from a human donor in good health. CDR3 protein: CATSRGQPNNSPLHF. The CDR3 nucleotides are TGTGCCACCAGCAGGGGACAGCCCAATAATTCACCCCTCCACTTT.